This is a list of T cell receptor beta chains from one sample in a study of vaccination and CD4 T cells after COVID-19. For these TCRs, the target antigens are not known. TCRdb used MiXCR to reprocess the PCR reads, holding one entry per CDR3 protein. The sample comprises 20,000 or so distinct CDR3 sequences, around 50% of which are singletons, and about 7.5% rests with the top ten. Sequencing was done on a sample of CD4+ T cells from blood, cultured in vitro. These receptors were taken from a human donor who had recovered from COVID-19. CDR3s include the opening cysteine and the closing phenylalanine or tryptophan. The order of the fields is clone size, V gene, D gene, J gene, CDR3 protein, CDR3 DNA. A D gene is named only where the DNA matches it firmly. Rows may omit the clone size; those that give it use once, few, many or a size class.

>few|TRBV19|TRBD1|TRBJ1-1
CASGQGAWTEAFF
TGTGCCAGTGGACAGGGGGCTTGGACTGAAGCTTTCTTT
>.|TRBV5-4|.|TRBJ1-1
CVSSSTDPYTEAFF
TGTGTCAGCAGCTCGACAGATCCCTACACTGAAGCTTTCTTT
>.|TRBV5-1|.|TRBJ1-6
CASSLLAIEDNSPLHF
TGCGCCAGCAGCTTATTGGCCATCGAGGATAATTCACCCCTCCACTTT
>.|TRBV6-1|.|TRBJ2-7
CASSTDSVAYEQYF
TGTGCCAGCAGTACAGACAGTGTAGCCTACGAGCAGTACTTC
>once|TRBV19|.|TRBJ1-3
CASSIGTHYSGNTIYF
TGTGCCAGTAGTATTGGGACACATTACTCTGGAAACACCATATATTTT
>few|TRBV7-2|.|TRBJ1-3
CASSLLRSSGNTIYF
TGTGCCAGCAGCTTATTACGGAGCTCTGGAAACACCATATATTTT
>.|TRBV3-1|TRBD1|TRBJ2-7
CASSQTGTGALLGTYEQYF
TGTGCCAGCAGCCAAACCGGGACAGGGGCCCTATTGGGGACCTACGAGCAGTACTTC
>medium-sized|TRBV11-3|.|TRBJ1-2
CASSLDAGYGYTF
TGTGCCAGCAGCTTAGATGCAGGGTACGGCTACACCTTC
>few|TRBV20-1|.|TRBJ2-2
CSARRAHGGELFF
TGCAGTGCTAGACGGGCTCATGGGGGGGAGCTGTTTTTT
>.|TRBV6-1|.|TRBJ1-5
CASSELQPQHF
TGTGCCAGCAGTGAACTTCAGCCCCAGCATTTT
>.|TRBV19|.|TRBJ2-4
CASSIGRENIQYF
TGTGCCAGTAGTATAGGGCGGGAAAACATTCAGTACTTC
>few|TRBV6-5|TRBD1|TRBJ1-2
CASSYQDRGGYGYTF
TGTGCCAGCAGTTACCAGGACAGGGGAGGGTATGGCTACACCTTC
>few|TRBV18|.|TRBJ2-5
CASSGGETQYF
TGTGCCAGCTCAGGGGGAGAGACCCAGTACTTC
>.|TRBV11-3|.|TRBJ1-3
CASSRSGDGNTIYF
TGTGCCAGCAGCCGAAGCGGGGACGGAAACACCATATATTTT
>.|TRBV30|.|TRBJ2-5
CAWSPRRDGTQYF
TGTGCCTGGAGCCCAAGGAGGGACGGGACCCAGTACTTC
>.|TRBV7-2|.|TRBJ1-5
CASSLANTSQHF
TGTGCCAGCAGCTTAGCTAACACGTCCCAGCATTTT
>.|TRBV28|TRBD1|TRBJ1-2
CASTLFTGDGSNYGYTF
TGTGCCAGCACCCTTTTTACAGGGGATGGATCTAACTATGGCTACACCTTC
>few|TRBV20-1|.|TRBJ1-6
CSAPRRNSPLHF
TGCAGTGCGCCCCGTAGGAATTCACCCCTCCACTTT
>.|TRBV6-5|.|TRBJ2-6
CASSYSRTNVLTF
TGTGCCAGCAGTTACAGTCGAACCAACGTCCTGACTTTC
>.|TRBV20-1|TRBD1|TRBJ2-7
CSAPTGQGDIYEQYF
TGCAGTGCTCCCACCGGACAGGGCGACATCTACGAGCAGTACTTC
>few|TRBV7-8|TRBD1|TRBJ1-1
CASSLVGSTGQNLAFF
TGTGCCAGCAGCTTAGTCGGCTCTACGGGACAGAATTTAGCTTTCTTT
>.|TRBV5-1|TRBD1|TRBJ1-1
CASSSRTGAGTEAFF
TGCGCCAGCAGCTCCCGAACAGGGGCGGGCACTGAAGCTTTCTTT
>.|TRBV7-9|.|TRBJ2-5
CASSWEAGLLGETQYF
TGTGCCAGCAGCTGGGAGGCGGGACTTCTCGGGGAGACCCAGTACTTC
>.|TRBV5-1|.|TRBJ2-5
CASSPRAAHQETQYF
TGCGCCAGCAGCCCGAGGGCGGCCCACCAAGAGACCCAGTACTTC
>.|TRBV3-1|.|TRBJ2-7
CASSQDYSSYEQYF
TGTGCCAGCAGCCAAGATTACTCCTCCTACGAGCAGTACTTC
>.|TRBV5-8|.|TRBJ2-5
CASSLGQIQETQYF
TGTGCCAGCAGCTTAGGGCAGATCCAAGAGACCCAGTACTTC
>.|TRBV7-2|TRBD1|TRBJ1-5
CASSQGDRDGQPQHF
TGCGCCAGCAGCCAGGGTGACAGGGATGGTCAGCCCCAGCATTTT
>.|TRBV10-3|.|TRBJ2-2
CAIGRIITNTGELFF
TGTGCCATCGGGAGAATCATCACGAACACCGGGGAGCTGTTTTTT
>.|TRBV6-5|TRBD1|TRBJ1-5
CASSYSDPGGSQPQHF
TGTGCCAGCAGTTACTCCGACCCAGGGGGCAGTCAGCCCCAGCATTTT
>few|TRBV12-3/TRBV12-4|.|TRBJ1-2
CASSLPPGEKGYTF
TGTGCCAGCAGTCTACCTCCGGGAGAGAAAGGCTACACCTTC
>.|TRBV6-4|.|TRBJ2-1
CASSEQPLPGNEQFF
TGTGCCAGCAGTGAACAACCATTACCGGGGAATGAGCAGTTCTTC
>.|TRBV19|.|TRBJ1-2
CASSNVDRGYYGYTF
TGTGCCAGTAGTAATGTGGACCGGGGCTACTATGGCTACACCTTC
>.|TRBV24-1|TRBD2|TRBJ2-3
CATSDSFRGSDADTQYF
TGTGCCACCAGTGATTCTTTCCGCGGGAGTGACGCAGATACGCAGTATTTT
>.|TRBV29-1|.|TRBJ2-2
CSVDRGRAGELFF
TGCAGCGTTGACAGGGGTCGGGCCGGGGAGCTGTTTTTT
>.|TRBV6-5|.|TRBJ1-5
CASSLIGDRPNQPQHF
TGTGCCAGCAGTTTAATAGGAGACAGGCCTAATCAGCCCCAGCATTTT
>few|TRBV12-3/TRBV12-4|.|TRBJ2-1
CASSLAGAGPKLPSGEQFF
TGTGCCAGCAGTTTAGCGGGGGCGGGGCCGAAGCTCCCCTCTGGTGAGCAGTTCTTC
>.|TRBV20-1|.|TRBJ2-7
CSAKGPSSYEQYF
TGCAGTGCGAAGGGACCATCTTCCTACGAGCAGTACTTC
>few|TRBV7-2|.|TRBJ1-2
CASSFYQGKGYTF
TGTGCCAGCAGCTTTTACCAGGGGAAGGGCTACACCTTC
>few|TRBV6-5|TRBD1|TRBJ1-1
CASNYRGQSTEAFF
TGTGCCAGCAATTACAGGGGGCAGAGTACTGAAGCTTTCTTT
>.|TRBV6-2/TRBV6-3|.|TRBJ1-2
CASMGSGVYGYTF
TGTGCCAGCATGGGGTCCGGCGTCTATGGCTACACCTTC
>.|TRBV5-5|.|TRBJ2-7
CASSFFGETYEQYF
TGTGCCAGCAGCTTTTTCGGAGAAACCTACGAGCAGTACTTC
>.|TRBV4-3|TRBD2|TRBJ2-2
CASSQGGLAATGELFF
TGCGCCAGCAGCCAAGGGGGACTAGCGGCCACCGGGGAGCTGTTTTTT
>.|TRBV20-1|TRBD2|TRBJ2-5
CSARGLAGAVETQYF
TGCAGTGCTAGGGGGCTAGCGGGAGCTGTGGAGACCCAGTACTTC
>.|TRBV6-5|.|TRBJ2-1
CASSYTTFNEQFF
TGTGCCAGCAGTTACACTACTTTCAATGAGCAGTTCTTC
>.|TRBV28|.|TRBJ1-1
CASGRGWGTEAFF
TGTGCCAGCGGACGGGGGTGGGGCACTGAAGCTTTCTTT
>.|TRBV6-1|.|TRBJ1-2
CASSQEGYGYTF
TGTGCCAGCAGCCAGGAGGGGTATGGCTACACCTTC
>few|TRBV20-1|.|TRBJ2-5
CSAIAGARQETQYF
TGCAGTGCTATCGCAGGGGCCCGCCAAGAGACCCAGTACTTC
>.|TRBV19|.|TRBJ2-2
CASNDRGVGELFF
TGTGCCAGTAATGACCGCGGGGTCGGGGAGCTGTTTTTT
>.|TRBV19|.|TRBJ1-1
CASSISGRNTEAFF
TGTGCCAGTAGTATATCCGGACGGAACACTGAAGCTTTCTTT
>.|TRBV19|.|TRBJ2-7
CASQPTGRRYEQYF
TGTGCCAGTCAACCGACAGGCCGGAGATACGAGCAGTACTTC
>few|TRBV20-1|.|TRBJ1-3
CSARAANSGNTIYF
TGCAGTGCTAGAGCAGCCAACTCTGGAAACACCATATATTTT
>.|TRBV2|.|TRBJ2-5
CASSGGTVLGETQYF
TGTGCCAGCAGCGGTGGGACCGTCCTAGGGGAGACCCAGTACTTC
>.|TRBV30|TRBD1|TRBJ1-2
CACSRDRHGYTF
TGTGCCTGCAGCCGGGACAGACATGGCTACACCTTC
>.|TRBV2|.|TRBJ1-5
CASSARDPYQPQHF
TGTGCCAGCAGTGCCCGGGACCCCTATCAGCCCCAGCATTTT
>few|TRBV28|.|TRBJ1-3
CASRDRSSGNTIYF
TGTGCCAGCAGGGACCGGAGCTCTGGAAACACCATATATTTT
>.|TRBV6-1|TRBD1|TRBJ1-1
CASSEGTGANTEAFF
TGTGCCAGCAGTGAGGGGACAGGGGCGAACACTGAAGCTTTCTTT
>.|TRBV21-1|.|TRBJ1-2
CASSKSRQGAPGYTF
TGTGCCAGCAGCAAAAGTCGACAGGGGGCGCCTGGCTACACCTTC
>.|TRBV5-1|TRBD2|TRBJ2-7
CASSPGPASGSFEQYF
TGCGCCAGCAGCCCTGGCCCCGCTAGCGGGAGTTTCGAGCAGTACTTC
>.|TRBV4-1|.|TRBJ2-3
CASSRYTQGLHTDTQYF
TGCGCCAGCAGCCGTTACACTCAGGGCCTACACACAGATACGCAGTATTTT